This T cell receptor (beta chain) came from a study of blood T cell repertoires in COVID-19 (dated by TCRdb to 2020 to 2021). Study-level background: Recovered participants in ImmuneRACE Cohort 3 were defined by two consecutive negative NP/OP PCR tests, clearance by a healthcare professional, or resolution of symptoms. The collaborator samples originated in the United States, Italy and Spain and spanned the acute and convalescent phases of COVID-19. The prospective study material was composed of cDNA or gDNA derived from T cells, B-cell-depleted T cells, or PBMCs. The dataset comprised deeply sampled blood TCRbeta repertoires from subjects exposed to, actively infected with, or recovered from COVID-19. The repertoires were released in a freely available public database meant as a resource for research on the immune response to SARS-CoV-2. Samples came from the ongoing ImmuneRACE study (first 160 participants) plus 1,254 subjects from 6 global collaborators. The sample metadata nearly always contained a de-identified subject ID, COVID-19 status, age in years and sex. Where available, HLA class I and class II types were obtained from metadata supplied by the sample provider rather than from assay-based typing. Overall results and qualifications from the work: Clinical and demographic metadata were provided uncurated, with the amount varying by source and participant.

TCRbeta CDR3 regions were amplified from genomic DNA using the immunoSEQ Assay, a bias-controlled multiplex PCR. For the original study's pipeline: The number of nucleated cells in each sample was estimated from the amplification of reference gene primers within the assay. To quantify the absolute abundance of each unique TCRbeta CDR3 rearrangement, sequence reads were collapsed and filtered. Productive Simpson clonality was computed per sample as the square root of Simpson's diversity index over productive rearrangements. Here the immuneACCESS table is served through TCRdb, limited to in-frame sequences with V and J called. Missing clones are a known gap in these copies; in checked studies unresolved V genes cover under half, and the rest lacks a known reason. V, J and clone size were drawn from that table, and D and trimming were deduced from the DNA. The sample has under 150,000 clones on record, roughly 84% of them singletons. The top ten hold approximately 4% of the sample.

Participants in the prospective study were enrolled through a virtual design, were aged roughly 18 to 100 years, and lived in approximately 24 United States geographic areas. Cohort assignment in the prospective study relied on participant-reported clinical history from a screening survey and a study questionnaire. Mobile phlebotomists in the prospective study collected whole blood, serum and a nasopharyngeal or oropharyngeal swab from every participant. Participants in the prospective study had the option to provide additional blood draws and questionnaires over an approximately two-month period. Before DNA extraction, prospective study blood samples were shipped either frozen or at room temperature. The germline V gene (reference sequence) yields LNHNV for CDR1 and YYDKDF for CDR2. The CDR3 starts with the cysteine, ends with the phenylalanine, and has 16 residues. Just the 48-base CDR3 DNA is kept, in frame starting at base 1. At the junction V is shortened by 5 bases and J by 4 bases; bases outside the gene matches: 8.

As concerns this clone: It has no known antigen specificity. No clone much larger than this one lies a single base away; base qualities are absent.

Sequenced: PBMCs or T cells enriched from blood (not recorded which). The clonotype originates from a man aged 50-59 years in a cohort exposed to, infected with or recovered from COVID-19 (not recorded which). The chain employs TRBV15 and TRBJ2-1; 10 nucleotides in the junction match TRBD1. The CDR3 protein is CATSGYRTGGYNEQFF. Here is the DNA: TGTGCCACCAGCGGCTACAGGACAGGGGGATACAATGAGCAGTTCTTC.